Shown below are 15 T cell receptor beta chains from a single sample sequenced in a study of shared T cell receptors in the human thymus. Some clones are missing from TCRdb's copy, which holds only in-frame ones; the method was immunoSEQ multiplex PCR. The sample contains over 350,000 clones, around 95% of which appear only once. The sequencing input was thymocytes. Receptors were obtained from a human donor.

The chain employs TRBV9 and TRBJ1-3; D gene uncertain. V lost 3 bases and J lost 3, with 19 bases in between. The V gene's germline CDR1 is SGDLS and CDR2 YYNGEE. The CDR3 is 17 residues long. The CDR3 loop reads CASSAGKNAEGGNTIYF. Written as DNA, the CDR3 is TGTGCCAGCAGCGCGGGTAAAAACGCGGAGGGTGGAAACACCATATATTTT.

The chain is built from TRBV5-4 and TRBJ1-2; D remains ambiguous. Trimming pared 4 bases from V and 5 bases from J, leaving 12 bases between. Germline V gene sequence: CDR1 SGHNT, CDR2 YYREEE (reference sequence). This CDR3 comprises 13 residues. As DNA, the CDR3 is TGTGCCAGCAGCAGCTCGGGTAAATATGGCTACACCTTC. Its protein is CASSSSGKYGYTF.

The rearrangement links TRBV2 to TRBJ2-2; either TRBD1 or TRBD2 may fit D (5 bases each). This CDR3 contains 16 residues. Trimming took off 7 bases at V and 5 bases at J, with 20 bases between the two ends. Germline V gene data show CDR1 as SNHLY and CDR2 as FYNNEI. The CDR3 here is CASTANGARNTGELFF. The CDR3 bases are TGTGCCAGCACTGCTAACGGGGCCCGGAATACCGGGGAGCTGTTTTTT.

The chain joins TRBV7-9 to TRBJ2-7; 7 bases are shared with TRBD2. Germline-derived CDR1 and CDR2 are SEHNR and FQNEAQ (reference sequence). V gave up 6 bases and J gave up 0 bases; unmatched junction bases: 5. The CDR3 totals 14 residues. For the CDR3, the DNA is TGTGCCAGCAGACGACGGGGGGACTCCTACGAGCAGTACTTC. It codes for CASRRRGDSYEQYF.

J is TRBJ1-1 and V is TRBV19; the D gene is possibly TRBD1 (5 bases). The germline V gene has CDR1 LNHDA and CDR2 SQIVND (reference sequence). CDR3 length: 14 residues. Trimming removed 6 bases from V and 5 bases from J, with 16 bases in between. Here the CDR3 reads CASRKQDPGTEAFF. The CDR3 DNA reads as TGTGCCAGTAGGAAACAGGACCCGGGGACTGAAGCTTTCTTT. Full variable domain (outside the CDR3, taken from reference TRBV19 and TRBJ1-1): DGGITQSPKYLFRKEGQNVTLSCEQNLNHDAMYWYRQDPGQGLRLIYYSQIVNDFQKGDIAEGYSVSREKKESFPLTVTSAQKNPTAFYLCASRKQDPGTEAFFGQGTRLTVV.

The chain has TRBV27 and TRBJ2-2; 8 bases agree with TRBD2. CDR3 length: 18 amino acids. CDR1 and CDR2 from the germline V gene are MNHEY and SMNVEV (reference sequence). V shed 8 bases and J 0 bases; nucleotides not matched to a gene: 14. The CDR3 region has the DNA TGTGCCAGCTTCCCTCGGGGGCGGGAGGAATCGAACACCGGGGAGCTGTTTTTT. It is translated as CASFPRGREESNTGELFF.

This chain links TRBV5-1 with TRBJ2-1; 12 bases match TRBD2. V gave up 0 bases and J gave up 6 bases; unmatched junction bases: 19. Germline V gene lookup returns CDR1 SGHRS and CDR2 YFSETQ. This CDR3 is 21 amino acids long. In DNA, the CDR3 is TGCGCCAGCAGCTTGGGCCTCTACCTAGCGGGAGGGCCTTTTCTCCTCAATGAGCAGTTCTTC. Protein sequence: CASSLGLYLAGGPFLLNEQFF.

CDR3 loop: CASSLSLAGPSDTQYF. The CDR3 DNA follows: TGTGCCAGCAGCTTATCGCTAGCGGGACCGAGCGATACGCAGTATTTT. The chain has TRBV11-2 and TRBJ2-3; 9 bases agree with TRBD2. CDR3 length: 16 amino acids. V was clipped by 2 bases and J by 6 bases; unmatched bases: 9. The V gene's germline CDR1 is SGHAT and CDR2 FQNNGV.

This chain connects TRBV28 to TRBJ2-5; 9 bases map to TRBD2. Looked up from germline, CDR1 is MDHEN and CDR2 is SYDVKM. Trimming took 8 bases from V and 3 from J; bases not matched to a gene: 7. The CDR3 loop spans 14 amino acids. In nucleotides, the CDR3 is TGTGCCAGCCGCCCAGCGGGAGGAAAAGAGACCCAGTACTTC. Amino acids: CASRPAGGKETQYF.

This clone was detected once. This chain links TRBV28 with TRBJ2-6; D remains unclear. The germline gives CDR1 MDHEN, CDR2 SYDVKM. V lost 5 bases and J lost 2, with 13 bases in between. CDR3 size: 16 residues. CDR3 sequence reads: CASSTPPLAGANVLTF. For the CDR3, the DNA is TGTGCCAGCAGTACCCCTCCCTTGGCTGGGGCCAACGTCCTGACTTTC. The whole variable domain, filled in from reference TRBV28 and TRBJ2-6, reads DVKVTQSSRYLVKRTGEKVFLECVQDMDHENMFWYRQDPGLGLRLIYFSYDVKMKEKGDIPEGYSVSREKKERFSLILESASTNQTSMYLCASSTPPLAGANVLTFGAGSRLTVL.

The chain joins TRBV6-4 to TRBJ2-2, with D possibly matching TRBD2 (6 bases). CDR1 MRHNA and CDR2 SNTAGT come from the germline V gene. Trimming took off 5 bases at V and 0 bases at J, with 10 bases between the two ends. This CDR3 has 15 residues. For the CDR3, the DNA is TGTGCCAGCAGTCAGGGCGGGGCGAACACCGGGGAGCTGTTTTTT. Its protein is CASSQGGANTGELFF.

CDR3 in DNA: TGTGCCAGCAGCCAAGGAGGGGACTCTGGAAACACCATATATTTT. It codes for CASSQGGDSGNTIYF. The rearrangement joins TRBV14 to TRBJ1-3, with D possibly matching TRBD1 (5 bases). In germline, CDR1 is SGHDN, CDR2 FVKESK. V was trimmed by 1 base and J by 0 bases, leaving 7 bases between them. The CDR3 is made up of 15 amino acids.

This clone was recorded once. Here the CDR3 reads CALGQGRLSVYTGELFF. Here the CDR3 DNA reads TGTGCCCTCGGACAGGGAAGGCTATCTGTATACACCGGGGAGCTGTTTTTT. V is TRBV30 and J is TRBJ2-2; TRBD1 aligns across 8 bases. CDR3 length: 17 amino acids. Losses at the gene ends were 8 bases for V and 3 bases for J; bases not matched to a gene: 17. The germline gives CDR1 GTSNPN, CDR2 SVGIG (reference sequence).

V gene TRBV5-6 combines with J gene TRBJ1-3; perhaps TRBD1 as D (6 bases). CDR1 and CDR2 (germline): SGHDT, YYEEEE. Trimming stripped 1 base from V and 0 bases from J, with 8 bases between. This CDR3 region has 15 residues. CDR3 amino acids: CASSLRGSSGNTIYF. CDR3 nucleotides: TGTGCCAGCAGCTTGAGGGGGAGCTCTGGAAACACCATATATTTT.

The rearrangement uses TRBV30 and TRBJ2-1; TRBD2 agrees at 8 bases. Germline CDR1 reads GTSNPN; CDR2 reads SVGIG (reference sequence). This CDR3 has 16 amino acids. V lost 1 base to trimming and J lost 4 bases; unmatched junction nucleotides: 9. The CDR3: CAWSDSGTSIYNEQFF. CDR3 sequence (DNA): TGTGCCTGGAGTGACTCCGGGACTAGTATTTACAATGAGCAGTTCTTC.